This TCR beta chain appears in the sequencing data of a study of cytomegalovirus exposure and HLA in healthy donors. Study-wide background: Within the Caucasian-associated ancestry cluster were roughly 81% of the approximately 370 genotyped donors.

This clone has just one count. Antigen unknown. The primer mix had 60 Vbeta and 13 Jbeta primers. Assay: immunoSEQ multiplex PCR; the TCRdb copy retains only in-frame clones and omits some. The sample carries fewer than 150,000 clones, about three quarters recorded once. General study findings and limits: The HLA-A and HLA-B alleles of most subjects were reportedly predicted accurately from TCR beta sequences. Sequencing had likely introduced a cluster of highly shared sequence variants as an artifact. Most CMV-associated TCR beta chains appeared HLA-restricted in a later analysis.

Germline CDR1 reads SGHRS; CDR2 reads YFSETQ. This CDR3 region has 17 residues. V was pared by 4 bases and J by 4 bases, with 8 bases of the junction left unmatched. Sequencing was done on a sample of PBMCs. The chain has TRBV5-1 and TRBJ2-6; 10 bases are a match to TRBD1. This clonotype was obtained from a man between 18 and 29 years old in good health and CMV-seronegative. CDR3 sequence reads: CASSHQDRGLGANVLTF. Here the CDR3 DNA reads TGCGCCAGCAGCCACCAAGACAGGGGGCTCGGGGCCAACGTCCTGACTTTC.